The 10 T cell receptor beta chains given below trace back to one sample, sequenced in a study of cytomegalovirus exposure and HLA in healthy donors (dated by TCRdb to 2016 to 2017). The receptor library was made with the immunoSEQ multiplex PCR assay. For the multiplex PCR, a mixture combining 60 forward primers for TCR Vbeta segments and 13 reverse primers for TCR Jbeta segments was used. TCRdb holds this immuneACCESS table with in-frame rearrangements only. Some clones are missing; in checked studies, unresolved V genes explain under half, and the rest has no known cause. Present in this sample are about 140,000 clones, approximately 80% of which were seen just once. Around 5% of the sample is in the top ten clones. Sequencing was done on a sample of PBMCs. Receptors were obtained from a male donor in good health and CMV-seronegative.

The chain uses TRBV2 and TRBJ1-1, with TRBD1 as a possible D gene (5 bases). The CDR3 totals 13 residues. In germline, CDR1 is SNHLY, CDR2 FYNNEI. V gave up 9 bases and J gave up 5 bases, with 16 bases separating them. Here the CDR3 DNA reads TGTGCCAGTAGGACACGGGAGTATACTGAAGCTTTCTTT. As protein: CASRTREYTEAFF.

The J gene is TRBJ1-2, the V gene TRBV6-5, with TRBD1 identical over 7 bases. The CDR3 runs 14 residues. Germline-derived CDR1 and CDR2 are MNHEY and SVGAGI. The trim removed 3 bases at V and 8 bases at J, leaving 9 bases unmatched. CDR3 region: CASSYTRGRWGYTF. In nucleotides, the CDR3 is TGTGCCAGCAGTTATACGAGGGGGCGATGGGGCTACACCTTC.

This clone has only one observation. The chain recombines TRBV27 with TRBJ1-2; D not resolved. V was cut by 3 bases and J by 4 bases, with 6 bases left in between. The CDR3 loop spans 12 amino acids. Germline loops: CDR1 MNHEY, CDR2 SMNVEV (reference sequence). The CDR3 protein is CASSFSGYGYTF. The CDR3 nucleotides are TGTGCCAGCAGTTTCTCGGGCTATGGCTACACCTTC.

This chain links TRBV15 with TRBJ1-1; D gene uncertain. The V gene lost 1 base and the J gene lost 6 bases, with 9 bases spanning the gap. The V gene's germline CDR1 is LNHNV and CDR2 YYDKDF (reference sequence). The length of the CDR3 is 13 residues. The CDR3 region is CATSRGGRAEAFF. The CDR3 nucleotides are TGTGCCACCAGCAGAGGTGGCCGGGCTGAAGCTTTCTTT.

This chain uses TRBV11-3 with TRBJ1-1; 12 bases are a match to TRBD1. This CDR3 has 17 amino acids. CDR1 and CDR2 from the germline V gene are SGHNT and YENEEA. V lost 6 bases, J lost 1 base, and 9 bases stayed unmatched. The CDR3 coding sequence is TGTGCCAGCAGGCCTCCGGGACAGGGGGCGAGGAACACTGAAGCTTTCTTT. As protein: CASRPPGQGARNTEAFF.

This clone was counted between two and nine times. The chain employs TRBV5-1 and TRBJ2-2; 7 nucleotides match TRBD2. V was clipped by 1 base and J by 4 bases; unmatched bases: 13. Germline V gives CDR1 SGHRS, CDR2 YFSETQ. This CDR3 region has 18 residues. Written as DNA, the CDR3 is TGCGCCAGCAGCTTGTCCCCCTCCGGGTCGGGGGGCACCGGGGAGCTGTTTTTT. This translates into CASSLSPSGSGGTGELFF.

This clone was observed a few times. The chain employs TRBV7-9 and TRBJ2-7; maybe TRBD1 (5 bases). The CDR3 is 12 residues long. Germline V CDR1 and CDR2: SEHNR, FQNEAQ (reference sequence). Trimming removed 2 bases at V and 4 bases at J, with 6 bases between. The CDR3 loop is CASSLTGYEQYF. The CDR3 DNA reads as TGTGCCAGCAGCTTAACAGGTTACGAGCAGTACTTC.

The chain couples TRBV5-4 to TRBJ2-1; TRBD1 is a possible D gene (6 bases). Germline loops: CDR1 SGHNT, CDR2 YYREEE (reference sequence). The CDR3 sequence is 15 residues long. Trimming stripped 1 base from V and 2 bases from J, with 10 bases between. The CDR3 DNA follows: TGTGCCAGCAGCTTGTCAGGACAGACCTACAATGAGCAGTTCTTC. Protein product: CASSLSGQTYNEQFF.

The chain uses TRBV4-3 and TRBJ2-7; 8 bases map to TRBD1. Germline CDR1 reads LGHNA; CDR2 reads YSLEER. This CDR3 is built from 13 residues. The trim removed 4 bases at V and 3 bases at J, leaving 2 bases unmatched. The CDR3 DNA sequence: TGCGCCAGCAGCCTAGGACAGGGCTACGAGCAGTACTTC. This gives the protein CASSLGQGYEQYF.

A few counts support this clone. The chain uses TRBV7-2 and TRBJ1-1; the D gene is possibly TRBD1 (5 bases). Germline CDR1 and CDR2: SGHTA and FQGNSA. V dropped 3 bases and J dropped 8 bases, with 22 bases sitting between them. The CDR3 is made up of 16 amino acids. The CDR3 bases are TGTGCCAGCAGCTTGATCCCCTTGACAGCCAAATTGGAAGCTTTCTTT. Protein product: CASSLIPLTAKLEAFF.